A selection of T cell receptor beta chains follows, all from one sample in a study of PD-1 blockade in classical Hodgkin lymphoma. Some clones are missing from TCRdb's copy, which holds only in-frame ones; the method was immunoSEQ multiplex PCR. The sample holds about 20,000 clones, about 88% seen once. The sequencing here drew on CD8+ T cells from blood, taken before the fourth cycle of nivolumab. These receptor sequences come from a human donor with classical Hodgkin lymphoma. Both conserved end residues are part of each CDR3. The D gene is left open where the match is weak. The size field is filled for only some rows; it gives once, few, many or a size class.

CDR3 DNA	CDR3 protein	D gene	J gene	V gene	clone size	CDR3 length
TGTGCCAGCACCCATAGCGGGAGGGCCTTTTTGAACCCAAATGAGCAGTTCTTC	CASTHSGRAFLNPNEQFF	TRBD2	TRBJ2-1	TRBV27	once	18
TGTGCCAGCAGCCAAATGCGGGCACTGAACACTGAAGCTTTCTTT	CASSQMRALNTEAFF	.	TRBJ1-1	TRBV14	.	15
TGTGCCAGTAGTATGAGGGTAGATCAGCCCCAGCATTTT	CASSMRVDQPQHF	.	TRBJ1-5	TRBV19	.	13
TGTGCCAGCAGCCCCGCCCCGCGGGGACCCTACGAGCAGTACTTC	CASSPAPRGPYEQYF	.	TRBJ2-7	TRBV11-2	.	15
TGTGCCAGCAGCTACATTTCGGACGAGCAGTACTTC	CASSYISDEQYF	.	TRBJ2-7	TRBV5-4	once	12
TGTGCCAGCGGCCCCCCGCCGATGGTAGTACCCTACAATGAGCAGTTCTTC	CASGPPPMVVPYNEQFF	.	TRBJ2-1	TRBV27	.	17
TGCGCCAGCAGCCAAGCCCGACAGGGCAATCAGCCCCAGCATTTT	CASSQARQGNQPQHF	.	TRBJ1-5	TRBV4-1	.	15
TGTGCCAGCACCTCAGCGGGGGGCGACAGGGGAGGCGGCTACACCTTC	CASTSAGGDRGGGYTF	TRBD1	TRBJ1-2	TRBV27	.	16
TGTGCATGGCCGGGACAAGTTAATGAAAAACTGTTTTTT	CAWPGQVNEKLFF	.	TRBJ1-4	TRBV7-9	.	13
TGTGCCAGCAGTAGCCTAACAGGGAATGAGTTTTTT	CASSSLTGNEFF	.	TRBJ1-4	TRBV27	.	12
TGTGCCAGCAGCCAAGAACCGAGGCAAGAGACCCAGTACTTC	CASSQEPRQETQYF	.	TRBJ2-5	TRBV4-2	.	14
TGTGCCAGCAGTTTTGGCGTACCCACAGTGGGAAATGAGCAGTTCTTC	CASSFGVPTVGNEQFF	.	TRBJ2-1	TRBV27	.	16
TGTGCCAGCAGTTGGGCTAGGGGGACAGATACGCAGTATTTT	CASSWARGTDTQYF	.	TRBJ2-3	TRBV27	.	14
TGTGCCAGCAGCGCGGCCGAGGACAGTTGGGGGACCCAGTACTTC	CASSAAEDSWGTQYF	.	TRBJ2-5	TRBV9	.	15
TGTGCCAGCAGTCCTTCCGGGAAAAACTATGGCTACACCTTC	CASSPSGKNYGYTF	.	TRBJ1-2	TRBV27	.	14
TGTGCCAGCAGAGTACGGACTAGTGGCTCCGAGCAGTACTTC	CASRVRTSGSEQYF	TRBD2	TRBJ2-7	TRBV28	.	14
TGTGCCAGCAGCGTAGGGGGCTGGAATGAGCAGTTCTTC	CASSVGGWNEQFF	.	TRBJ2-1	TRBV9	.	13
TGTGCCAGCATCAGTAGGGGGGTCAGGCCCCAAGAGACCCAGTACTTC	CASISRGVRPQETQYF	.	TRBJ2-5	TRBV2	.	16
TGTGCCAGTACCTCTCGAACAGACGGTCTGAACACTGAAGCTTTCTTT	CASTSRTDGLNTEAFF	.	TRBJ1-1	TRBV19	few	16
TGTGCCATCCGGATACCGGCAGATACGCAGTATTTT	CAIRIPADTQYF	.	TRBJ2-3	TRBV21-1	once	12
TGTGCTAGTGGTCCCCTCGAGTTTGGTAATGAAAAACTGTTTTTT	CASGPLEFGNEKLFF	.	TRBJ1-4	TRBV12-5	once	15
TGTGCCATCAGTCGACCGTTCCTCTCTGGGGCCAACGTCCTGACTTTC	CAISRPFLSGANVLTF	.	TRBJ2-6	TRBV10-3	.	16
TGTGCCAGCAGTTACGAGGCCAGGGTAGTGGATGGCTACACCTTC	CASSYEARVVDGYTF	.	TRBJ1-2	TRBV27	.	15
TGTGCCACCAGCGGATCAGTGAACACTGAAGCTTTCTTT	CATSGSVNTEAFF	.	TRBJ1-1	TRBV15	once	13
TGTGCCAGCAGCGGCCGACTCTCTGGCTCCTACAATGAGCAGTTCTTC	CASSGRLSGSYNEQFF	.	TRBJ2-1	TRBV7-2	.	16
TGCAGCGTTCGGCCAGGGACAGCAGGGGGGGTCTACGAGCAGTACTTC	CSVRPGTAGGVYEQYF	.	TRBJ2-7	TRBV29-1	.	16
TGTGCCAGCAGCTTGAGGGACACCGGGGAGCTGTTTTTT	CASSLRDTGELFF	.	TRBJ2-2	TRBV7-2	.	13
TGTGCCAGCAGCCACGCTAACAAATATGCTGGCGAGCAGTACTTC	CASSHANKYAGEQYF	.	TRBJ2-7	TRBV7-9	.	15